What follows are 30 T cell receptor beta chains derived from one specimen sequenced in a study of cytomegalovirus exposure and HLA in healthy donors. Primers included in the PCR were 60 Vbeta and 13 Jbeta primers. Repertoires were generated with immunoSEQ multiplex PCR, while TCRdb's copy carries only in-frame clones and drops some. The repertoire holds 60,000 to 95,000 clones, approximately 82% seen once, with about 19% in the top ten. The material sequenced was PBMCs. The receptors here all came from a man between 65 and 85 years old in good health and CMV-seropositive.

The gene calls are TRBV2 and TRBJ2-7; perhaps TRBD1 as D (6 bases). Germline lookup yields CDR1 SNHLY and CDR2 FYNNEI. The CDR3 runs 14 residues. V was cut by 2 bases and J by 3 bases, with 11 bases left in between. The CDR3 protein is CASSESGVGYEQYF. For the CDR3, the DNA is TGTGCCAGCAGTGAATCAGGGGTTGGCTACGAGCAGTACTTC.

This chain uses TRBV28 with TRBJ2-2; weak D call: TRBD1 (6 bases). The V and J ends lost 2 bases and 5 bases respectively, with 6 bases between them. The germline gives CDR1 MDHEN, CDR2 SYDVKM. The CDR3 totals 13 residues. This CDR3 is CASSLGQTGELFF. CDR3 coding DNA: TGTGCCAGCAGTTTAGGACAGACCGGGGAGCTGTTTTTT.

The chain combines TRBV2 with TRBJ2-1; TRBD2 might be the D (6 bases). V was clipped by 2 bases and J by 4 bases, with 21 bases between them. The CDR3 contains 18 residues. The V gene's germline CDR1 is SNHLY and CDR2 FYNNEI. Written as DNA, the CDR3 is TGTGCCAGCAGTGAAAGTGTTGGCGGAGGGACGCCTTACAATGAGCAGTTCTTC. Residues: CASSESVGGGTPYNEQFF.

The chain joins TRBV6-5 to TRBJ1-1, with 7 bases aligning to TRBD1. Unmatched junction bases numbered 4, after V lost 5 bases and J lost 1 base. The CDR3 contains 14 residues. Per germline, CDR1 MNHEY and CDR2 SVGAGI. CDR3: CASSTGTANTEAFF. CDR3 coding DNA: TGTGCCAGCAGTACAGGGACAGCGAACACTGAAGCTTTCTTT.

The chain joins TRBV7-2 to TRBJ2-3, with D perhaps TRBD2 (6 bases). V was trimmed by 1 base and J by 6 bases, leaving 17 bases between them. Germline assignment: CDR1 SGHTA and CDR2 FQGNSA. This CDR3 comprises 16 residues. The CDR3 here is CASSLEGAPGGDTQYF. In DNA, the CDR3 is TGTGCCAGCAGCTTAGAAGGGGCTCCTGGGGGGGATACGCAGTATTTT.

V and J are TRBV7-2 and TRBJ1-3, with D maybe TRBD1 (5 bases). There are 17 residues in the CDR3. Trimming left V 1 base short and J 0 bases short, with 13 bases between. Germline V gene lookup returns CDR1 SGHTA and CDR2 FQGNSA. The CDR3 loop reads CASSLEGGGLSGNTIYF. The CDR3 coding sequence is TGTGCCAGCAGCTTAGAAGGCGGGGGACTCTCTGGAAACACCATATATTTT.

The CDR3 DNA follows: TGTGCCAGCATGGACGGGGTTGAGTTCGCCGGGGAGCTGTTTTTT. Its protein product is CASMDGVEFAGELFF. V gene TRBV7-9 combines with J gene TRBJ2-2, with D possibly TRBD2 on 5 matching bases. Germline loops: CDR1 SEHNR, CDR2 FQNEAQ (reference sequence). Trimming cost V 7 bases and J 6 bases, with 18 bases left between them. The CDR3 sequence is 15 residues long.

The chain joins TRBV6-5 to TRBJ2-1, with 9 nucleotides matching TRBD2. V shed 6 bases and J 4 bases; nucleotides not matched to a gene: 7. This CDR3 spans 15 amino acids. Germline V gene sequence: CDR1 MNHEY, CDR2 SVGAGI. The CDR3 nucleotides read TGTGCCAGCAGAGATAGCGGGGGATCTTACAATGAGCAGTTCTTC. Its protein is CASRDSGGSYNEQFF.

The gene calls are TRBV6-5 and TRBJ2-3; 8 positions match TRBD2. V was pared by 8 bases and J by 1 base, with 5 bases of the junction left unmatched. CDR1 and CDR2 from the germline V gene are MNHEY and SVGAGI. CDR3 length: 14 residues. In DNA, the CDR3 is TGTGCCAGCGGATTAGCGGGACGCACAGATACGCAGTATTTT. This encodes CASGLAGRTDTQYF.

The V gene is TRBV19, the J gene TRBJ2-5, with 7 bases matching TRBD1. The V and J ends lost 4 bases and 3 bases, in that order; junction bases with no gene match: 5. Germline loops: CDR1 LNHDA, CDR2 SQIVND (reference sequence). The CDR3 covers 14 residues. CDR3 nucleotide sequence: TGTGCCAGTAGTACAAGACAGGGCGAAGAGACCCAGTACTTC. Its protein is CASSTRQGEETQYF.

This chain connects TRBV10-3 to TRBJ2-7, with 7 positions matching TRBD1. The J segment lost 5 bases and the V segment lost 6 bases, leaving 7 bases of the junction unmatched. CDR1 and CDR2 (germline): ENHRY, SYGVKD. CDR3 length: 13 amino acids. In nucleotides, the CDR3 is TGTGCCATCAGCCCTGACAGGGATCACGAGCAGTACTTC. Translation: CAISPDRDHEQYF.

This chain links TRBV5-4 with TRBJ1-1; 7 bases agree with TRBD1. This CDR3 spans 14 amino acids. Looked up from germline, CDR1 is SGHNT and CDR2 is YYREEE (reference sequence). Unmatched junction bases numbered 5, after V lost 6 bases and J lost 0 bases. This CDR3 reads CASKGGAVNTEAFF. DNA for the CDR3: TGTGCCAGCAAAGGGGGCGCGGTGAACACTGAAGCTTTCTTT.

The chain recombines TRBV7-3 with TRBJ2-2; D unclear. Germline V lookup: CDR1 SGHTA, CDR2 FQGTGA. The ends were cut back, 2 bases at V and 6 bases at J, with 7 bases in the middle. CDR3 length: 13 residues. The DNA for the CDR3 is TGTGCCAGCAGCTTAGTTCAGGCCGGGGAGCTGTTTTTT. Amino acids: CASSLVQAGELFF.

The chain is built from TRBV29-1 and TRBJ2-7; 15 positions match TRBD2. The germline CDR1 and CDR2 sequences are SQVTM and ANQGSEA. The junction had 5 bases not matched to a gene; V was cut back by 5 bases and J by 0 bases. The CDR3 consists of 16 residues. The CDR3 sequence is CSVRGLAGGSSYEQYF. DNA of the CDR3: TGCAGCGTTCGCGGACTAGCGGGAGGGAGCTCCTACGAGCAGTACTTC.

The V and J genes are TRBV18 and TRBJ2-5; D is unclear. CDR1 KGHSH and CDR2 LQKENI come from the germline V gene. V was shortened by 3 bases and J by 1 base, with 6 bases between the two germline ends. The CDR3 is made up of 13 amino acids. The CDR3 nucleotides read TGTGCCAGCTCACCCCACTTCCAAGAGACCCAGTACTTC. Protein sequence: CASSPHFQETQYF.

V gene TRBV10-3 combines with J gene TRBJ1-2; the match to TRBD1 covers 8 bases. CDR1 and CDR2 (germline): ENHRY, SYGVKD. V trimming: 3 bases; J trimming: 4 bases; junction bases outside the gene matches: 4. The length of the CDR3 is 14 residues. CDR3 residues: CAISDPDRVYGYTF. The CDR3 nucleotides are TGTGCCATCAGTGATCCGGACAGGGTCTATGGCTACACCTTC.

The chain is built from TRBV28 and TRBJ2-3, with D hard to call. There are 12 residues in the CDR3. Germline CDR1 MDHEN, CDR2 SYDVKM. The ends were cut back, 9 bases at V and 0 bases at J, with 7 bases in the middle. CDR3 in amino acids: CASGRSTDTQYF. The CDR3 nucleotides are TGTGCCAGTGGCCGCAGCACAGATACGCAGTATTTT.

The chain couples TRBV7-2 to TRBJ2-7, with TRBD1 identical over 10 bases. V shed 3 bases and J 5 bases; nucleotides not matched to a gene: 10. Germline V gene data show CDR1 as SGHTA and CDR2 as FQGNSA. The CDR3 sequence is 16 residues long. This CDR3 is CASSFSGTGVSNEQYF. CDR3 nucleotides: TGTGCCAGCAGCTTCTCCGGGACAGGGGTATCAAACGAGCAGTACTTC. Complete variable domain (other parts from reference TRBV7-2 and TRBJ2-7): GAGVSQSPSNKVTEKGKDVELRCDPISGHTALYWYRQSLGQGLEFLIYFQGNSAPDKSGLPSDRFSAERTGGSVSTLTIQRTQQEDSAVYLCASSFSGTGVSNEQYFGPGTRLTVT.

This clone has just a few counts. CDR3 in DNA: TGTGCCAGCAGCGGCGGGGGGGGCGGTGGTGAAAAACTGTTTTTT. Translating it yields CASSGGGGGGEKLFF. The J gene is TRBJ1-4, the V gene TRBV9; perhaps TRBD1 as D (6 bases). The CDR3 covers 15 residues. Trimming stripped 3 bases from V and 7 bases from J, with 16 bases between. Per the germline V gene, CDR1 is SGDLS and CDR2 is YYNGEE. Drawing the rest from reference TRBV9 and TRBJ1-4, the complete variable domain is DSGVTQTPKHLITATGQRVTLRCSPRSGDLSVYWYQQSLDQGLQFLIQYYNGEERAKGNILERFSAQQFPDLHSELNLSSLELGDSALYFCASSGGGGGGEKLFFGSGTQLSVL.

The V and J genes are TRBV5-4 and TRBJ2-3; the match to TRBD2 covers 10 bases. In germline, CDR1 is SGHNT, CDR2 YYREEE (reference sequence). This CDR3 is 15 amino acids long. V lost 4 bases to trimming and J lost 6 bases; unmatched junction nucleotides: 8. The CDR3 region has the DNA TGTGCCAGCAGCCCGGGACTAGCGCTACGCGATACGCAGTATTTT. The encoded protein is CASSPGLALRDTQYF.

This clone was counted only a few times. The chain employs TRBV5-1 and TRBJ2-3; TRBD2 is a possible D gene (7 bases). CDR3 size: 14 residues. The germline gives CDR1 SGHRS, CDR2 YFSETQ. V was clipped by 4 bases and J by 1 base, with 10 bases between them. The CDR3 bases are TGCGCCAGCAGCGGGGGGGCGGGCACAGATACGCAGTATTTT. Amino acids: CASSGGAGTDTQYF.

The chain links TRBV6-6 to TRBJ2-7; D is perhaps TRBD1 (6 bases). The germline CDR1 and CDR2 sequences are MNHNY and SVGAGI (reference sequence). V was clipped by 2 bases and J by 5 bases, with 10 bases between them. CDR3 length: 13 residues. Here the CDR3 reads CASSYNRDNEQYF. For the CDR3, the DNA is TGTGCCAGCAGTTACAACAGGGACAACGAGCAGTACTTC.

This clone was seen only a few times. V gene TRBV28 combines with J gene TRBJ1-1; 8 bases map to TRBD1. CDR1 MDHEN and CDR2 SYDVKM come from the germline V gene. There are 13 residues in the CDR3. Trimming took 5 bases from V and 5 from J; bases not matched to a gene: 4. The CDR3 here is CASSPGGLTEAFF. CDR3 in DNA: TGTGCCAGCAGTCCAGGGGGCTTGACTGAAGCTTTCTTT.

The chain uses TRBV10-3 and TRBJ2-7; TRBD2 agrees at 16 bases. Germline loops: CDR1 ENHRY, CDR2 SYGVKD. V was clipped by 10 bases and J by 7 bases; unmatched bases: 10. This CDR3 is built from 15 residues. CDR3: CATAGLAGGDREQYF. The CDR3 DNA reads TGTGCCACCGCGGGACTAGCGGGGGGGGATAGGGAGCAGTACTTC.

V and J are TRBV7-9 and TRBJ1-5; D is perhaps TRBD1 (6 bases). Germline assignment: CDR1 SEHNR and CDR2 FQNEAQ (reference sequence). Deletions cut 1 base from V and 3 bases from J, with 13 bases between. This CDR3 has 16 residues. DNA for the CDR3: TGTGCCAGCAGCTTAGGGGACACGAGCATCAATCAGCCCCAGCATTTT. Its protein is CASSLGDTSINQPQHF. The full variable domain, in which reference TRBV7-9 and TRBJ1-5 provide the parts outside the CDR3, is DTGVSQNPRHKITKRGQNVTFRCDPISEHNRLYWYRQTLGQGPEFLTYFQNEAQLEKSRLLSDRFSAERPKGSFSTLEIQRTEQGDSAMYLCASSLGDTSINQPQHFGDGTRLSIL.

The rearrangement uses TRBV30 and TRBJ1-2; D unclear. The germline gives CDR1 GTSNPN, CDR2 SVGIG (reference sequence). CDR3 length: 14 residues. V was shortened by 4 bases and J by 2 bases, with 14 bases between the two germline ends. CDR3 sequence reads: CAWIPGGGNYGYTF. CDR3 in DNA: TGTGCCTGGATCCCCGGAGGTGGGAACTATGGCTACACCTTC.

The chain links TRBV18 to TRBJ2-5; 10 bases are a match to TRBD2. Germline lookup yields CDR1 KGHSH and CDR2 LQKENI. The CDR3 has 14 residues. Trimming removed 6 bases from V and 2 bases from J; junction bases left unmatched: 3. CDR3 residues: CASSSGGTQETQYF. For the CDR3, the DNA is TGTGCCAGCTCTAGCGGGGGGACACAAGAGACCCAGTACTTC.

The gene calls are TRBV5-8 and TRBJ1-5; 9 positions match TRBD1. CDR3 length: 16 residues. Germline CDR1 is SGHTS and CDR2 is YDEGEE. After removal of 3 bases from V and 2 bases from J, the junction contained 6 bases not matched to a gene. The CDR3 DNA is TGTGCCAGCAGCTCGGACAGGGGAGGAGGCAATCAGCCCCAGCATTTT. Protein sequence: CASSSDRGGGNQPQHF.

This clone showed up just a few times. The V gene is TRBV10-3, the J gene TRBJ1-4; D gene ambiguous. The CDR3 has 13 amino acids. Germline CDR1 is ENHRY and CDR2 is SYGVKD. With 4 bases removed from V and 3 bases from J, the gap between germline ends came to 6 bases. CDR3: CAISVAANEKLFF. CDR3 coding DNA: TGTGCCATCAGTGTGGCAGCTAATGAAAAACTGTTTTTT.

The chain recombines TRBV5-1 with TRBJ1-3, with D tentatively TRBD1 (5 bases). Germline V lookup: CDR1 SGHRS, CDR2 YFSETQ. Trimming pared 0 bases from V and 6 bases from J, leaving 16 bases between. The CDR3 has 16 amino acids. The CDR3, as DNA: TGCGCCAGCAGCTTGGAGGGCATCCGCGGGGCAAACACCATATATTTT. Protein sequence: CASSLEGIRGANTIYF.